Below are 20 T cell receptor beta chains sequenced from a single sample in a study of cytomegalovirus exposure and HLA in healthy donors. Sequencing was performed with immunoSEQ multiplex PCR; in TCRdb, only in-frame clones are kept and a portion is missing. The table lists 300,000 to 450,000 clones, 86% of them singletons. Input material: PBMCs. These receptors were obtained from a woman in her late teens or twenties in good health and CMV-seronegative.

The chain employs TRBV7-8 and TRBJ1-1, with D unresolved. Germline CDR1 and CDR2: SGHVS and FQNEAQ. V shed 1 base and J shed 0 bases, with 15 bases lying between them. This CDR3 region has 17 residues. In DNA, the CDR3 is TGTGCCAGCAGCTTAGTCAACTTGCGGAATATGAACACTGAAGCTTTCTTT. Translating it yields CASSLVNLRNMNTEAFF.

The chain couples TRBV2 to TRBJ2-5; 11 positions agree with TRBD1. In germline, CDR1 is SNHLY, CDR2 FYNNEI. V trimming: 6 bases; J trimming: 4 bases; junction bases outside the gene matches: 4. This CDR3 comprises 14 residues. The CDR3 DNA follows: TGTGCCAGCAGGGGACAGGGGGACCGAGAGACCCAGTACTTC. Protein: CASRGQGDRETQYF.

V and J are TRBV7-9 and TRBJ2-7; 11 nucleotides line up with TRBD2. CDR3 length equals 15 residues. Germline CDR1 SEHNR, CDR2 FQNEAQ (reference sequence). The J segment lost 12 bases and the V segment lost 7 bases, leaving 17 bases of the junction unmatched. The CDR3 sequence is CASTAMETSGNRLYF. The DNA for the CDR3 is TGTGCCAGCACCGCAATGGAGACTAGCGGGAATCGCCTGTACTTC.

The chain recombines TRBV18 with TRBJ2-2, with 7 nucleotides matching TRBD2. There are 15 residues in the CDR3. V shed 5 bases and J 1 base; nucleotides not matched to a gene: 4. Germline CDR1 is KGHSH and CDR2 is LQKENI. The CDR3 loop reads CASSTVAGNTGELFF. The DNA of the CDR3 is TGTGCCAGCTCAACTGTAGCGGGGAACACCGGGGAGCTGTTTTTT.

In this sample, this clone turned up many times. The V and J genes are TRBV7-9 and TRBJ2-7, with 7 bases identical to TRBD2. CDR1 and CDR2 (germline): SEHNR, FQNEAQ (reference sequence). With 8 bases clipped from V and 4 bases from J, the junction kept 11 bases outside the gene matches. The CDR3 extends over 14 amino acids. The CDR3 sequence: CASRSGASLYEQYF. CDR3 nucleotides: TGTGCCAGCCGGAGCGGGGCTAGTCTTTACGAGCAGTACTTC.

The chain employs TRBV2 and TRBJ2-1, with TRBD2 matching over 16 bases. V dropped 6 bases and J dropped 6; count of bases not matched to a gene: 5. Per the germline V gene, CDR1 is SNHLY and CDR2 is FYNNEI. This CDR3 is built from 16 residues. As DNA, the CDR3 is TGTGCCAGCAGAGCGGGACTAGCGGGGGGGCTCAATGAGCAGTTCTTC. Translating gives CASRAGLAGGLNEQFF.

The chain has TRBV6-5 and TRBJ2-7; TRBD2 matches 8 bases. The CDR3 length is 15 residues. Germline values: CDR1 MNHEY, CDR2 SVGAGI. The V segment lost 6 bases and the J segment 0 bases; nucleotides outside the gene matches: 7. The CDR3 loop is CASSLTSASSYEQYF. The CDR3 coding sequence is TGTGCCAGCAGCCTGACTAGCGCAAGCTCCTACGAGCAGTACTTC.

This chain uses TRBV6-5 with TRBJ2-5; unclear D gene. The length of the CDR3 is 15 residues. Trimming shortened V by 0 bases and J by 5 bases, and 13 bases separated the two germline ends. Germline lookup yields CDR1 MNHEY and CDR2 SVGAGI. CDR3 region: CASSYSRPGHETQYF. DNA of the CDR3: TGTGCCAGCAGTTACTCGAGGCCGGGTCATGAGACCCAGTACTTC.

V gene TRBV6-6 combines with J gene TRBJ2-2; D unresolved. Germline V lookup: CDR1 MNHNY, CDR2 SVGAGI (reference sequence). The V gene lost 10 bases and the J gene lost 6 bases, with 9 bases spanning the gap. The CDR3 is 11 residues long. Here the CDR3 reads CATKYSGELFF. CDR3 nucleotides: TGTGCCACGAAGTACTCCGGGGAGCTGTTTTTT.

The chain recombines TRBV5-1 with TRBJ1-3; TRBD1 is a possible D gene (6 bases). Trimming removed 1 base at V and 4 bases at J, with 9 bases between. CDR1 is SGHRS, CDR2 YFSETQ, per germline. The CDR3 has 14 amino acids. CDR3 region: CASSLPGAGNTIYF. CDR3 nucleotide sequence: TGCGCCAGCAGCTTGCCAGGGGCGGGAAACACCATATATTTT. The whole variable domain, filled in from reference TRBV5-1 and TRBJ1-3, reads KAGVTQTPRYLIKTRGQQVTLSCSPISGHRSVSWYQQTPGQGLQFLFEYFSETQRNKGNFPGRFSGRQFSNSRSEMNVSTLELGDSALYLCASSLPGAGNTIYFGEGSWLTVV.

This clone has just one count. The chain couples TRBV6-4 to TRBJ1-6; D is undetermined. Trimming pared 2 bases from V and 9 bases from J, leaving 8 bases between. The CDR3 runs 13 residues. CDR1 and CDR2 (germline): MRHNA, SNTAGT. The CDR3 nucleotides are TGTGCCAGCAGTGACGGCGGGCGTTCACCCCTCCACTTT. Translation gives CASSDGGRSPLHF.

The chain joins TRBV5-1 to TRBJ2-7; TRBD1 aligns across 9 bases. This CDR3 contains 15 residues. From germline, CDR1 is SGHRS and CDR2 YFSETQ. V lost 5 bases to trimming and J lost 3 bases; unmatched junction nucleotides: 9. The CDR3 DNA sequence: TGCGCCAGCAGGCACCCCGGGACAGGGCTCTACGAGCAGTACTTC. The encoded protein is CASRHPGTGLYEQYF.

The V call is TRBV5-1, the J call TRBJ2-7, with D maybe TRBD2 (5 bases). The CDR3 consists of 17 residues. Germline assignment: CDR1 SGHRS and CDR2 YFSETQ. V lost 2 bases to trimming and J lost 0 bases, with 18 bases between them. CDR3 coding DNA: TGCGCCAGCAGCTTCGCCCTACCGCGGGTGAGCTCCTACGAGCAGTACTTC. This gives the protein CASSFALPRVSSYEQYF.

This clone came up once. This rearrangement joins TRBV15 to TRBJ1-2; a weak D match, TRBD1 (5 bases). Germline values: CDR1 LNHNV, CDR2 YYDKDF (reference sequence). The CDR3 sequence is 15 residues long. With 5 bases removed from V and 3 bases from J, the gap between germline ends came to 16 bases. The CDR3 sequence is CATSYHRGSDYGYTF. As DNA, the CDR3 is TGTGCCACCAGCTACCATCGGGGGAGCGACTATGGCTACACCTTC.

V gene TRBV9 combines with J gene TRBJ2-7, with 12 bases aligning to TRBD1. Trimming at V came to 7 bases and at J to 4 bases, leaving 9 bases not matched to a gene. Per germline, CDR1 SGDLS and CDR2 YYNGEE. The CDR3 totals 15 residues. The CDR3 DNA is TGTGCCAGCTCAAAGGGGACAGGGGGCTCGTACGAGCAGTACTTC. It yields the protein CASSKGTGGSYEQYF.

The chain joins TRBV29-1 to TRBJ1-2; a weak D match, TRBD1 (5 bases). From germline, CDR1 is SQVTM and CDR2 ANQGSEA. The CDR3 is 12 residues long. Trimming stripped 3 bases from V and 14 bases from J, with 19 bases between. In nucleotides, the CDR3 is TGCAGCGTTGAGTGGCAGGGCGGTCCTCGAACCTTC. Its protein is CSVEWQGGPRTF.

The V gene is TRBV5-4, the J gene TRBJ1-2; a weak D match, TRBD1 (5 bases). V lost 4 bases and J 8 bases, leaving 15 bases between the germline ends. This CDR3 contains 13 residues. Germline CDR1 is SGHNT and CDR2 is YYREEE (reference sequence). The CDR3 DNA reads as TGTGCCAGCAGCCTTCCGGGGGATCGCGGCTACACCTTC. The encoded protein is CASSLPGDRGYTF.

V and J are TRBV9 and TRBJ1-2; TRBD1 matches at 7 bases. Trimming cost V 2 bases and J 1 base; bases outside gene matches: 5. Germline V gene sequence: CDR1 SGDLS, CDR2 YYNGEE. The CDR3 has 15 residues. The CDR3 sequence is CASSVPGTVNYGYTF. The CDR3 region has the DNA TGTGCCAGCAGCGTCCCTGGGACAGTTAACTATGGCTACACCTTC.

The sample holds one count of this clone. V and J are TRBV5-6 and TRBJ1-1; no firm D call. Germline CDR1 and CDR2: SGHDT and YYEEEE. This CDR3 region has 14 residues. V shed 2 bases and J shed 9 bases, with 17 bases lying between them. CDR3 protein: CASSFFESAGKAFF. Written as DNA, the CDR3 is TGTGCCAGCAGCTTCTTTGAGTCAGCGGGGAAAGCTTTCTTT.

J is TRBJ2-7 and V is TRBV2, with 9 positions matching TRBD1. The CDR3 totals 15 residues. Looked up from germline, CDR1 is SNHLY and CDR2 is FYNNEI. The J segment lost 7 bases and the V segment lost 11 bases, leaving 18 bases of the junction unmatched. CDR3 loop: CASRRSGTGKGEQYF. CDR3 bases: TGTGCCTCTAGGAGGTCGGGGACAGGGAAGGGAGAGCAGTACTTC.